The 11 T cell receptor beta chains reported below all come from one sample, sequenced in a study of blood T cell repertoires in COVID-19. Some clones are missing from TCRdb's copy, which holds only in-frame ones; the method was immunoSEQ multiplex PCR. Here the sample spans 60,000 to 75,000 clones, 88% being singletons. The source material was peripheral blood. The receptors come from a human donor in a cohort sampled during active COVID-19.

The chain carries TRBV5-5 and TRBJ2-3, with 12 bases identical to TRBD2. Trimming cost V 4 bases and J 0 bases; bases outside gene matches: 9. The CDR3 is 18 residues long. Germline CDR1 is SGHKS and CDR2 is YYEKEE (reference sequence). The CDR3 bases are TGTGCCAGCAGCCCGGGACTAGCGGGTTTTTCTAGCACAGATACGCAGTATTTT. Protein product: CASSPGLAGFSSTDTQYF.

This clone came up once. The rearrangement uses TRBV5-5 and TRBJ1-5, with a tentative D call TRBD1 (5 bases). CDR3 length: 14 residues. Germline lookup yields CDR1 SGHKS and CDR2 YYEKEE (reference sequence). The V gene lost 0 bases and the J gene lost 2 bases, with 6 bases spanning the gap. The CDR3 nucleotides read TGTGCCAGCAGCTTGGCGGGGGGCAATCAGCCCCAGCATTTT. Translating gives CASSLAGGNQPQHF.

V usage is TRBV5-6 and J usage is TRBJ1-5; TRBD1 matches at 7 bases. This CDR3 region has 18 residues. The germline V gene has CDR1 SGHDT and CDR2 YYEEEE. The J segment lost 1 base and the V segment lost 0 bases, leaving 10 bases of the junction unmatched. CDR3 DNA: TGTGCCAGCAGCTTGGGGAGATGGCAGGGGGTGAGCAATCAGCCCCAGCATTTT. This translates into CASSLGRWQGVSNQPQHF.

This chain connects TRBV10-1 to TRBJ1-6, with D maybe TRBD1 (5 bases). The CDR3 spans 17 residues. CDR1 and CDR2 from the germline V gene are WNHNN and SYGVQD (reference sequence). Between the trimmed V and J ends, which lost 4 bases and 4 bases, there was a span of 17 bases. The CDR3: CASSAGKGPVYNSPLHF. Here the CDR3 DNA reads TGCGCCAGCAGTGCCGGCAAGGGGCCCGTTTATAATTCACCCCTCCACTTT.

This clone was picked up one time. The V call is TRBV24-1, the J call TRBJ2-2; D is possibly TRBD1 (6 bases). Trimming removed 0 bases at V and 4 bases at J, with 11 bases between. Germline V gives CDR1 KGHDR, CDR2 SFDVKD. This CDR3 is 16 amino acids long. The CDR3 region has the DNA TGTGCCACCAGTGATTTGATACAGGGAAGCACCGGGGAGCTGTTTTTT. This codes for CATSDLIQGSTGELFF.

The CDR3 sequence: CASSLFTSGSSKNIQYF. DNA of the CDR3: TGTGCCAGCAGTTTATTTACTAGCGGGAGTTCCAAAAACATTCAGTACTTC. This chain links TRBV28 with TRBJ2-4, with TRBD2 matching over 11 bases. V lost 1 base and J lost 2; bases outside the gene matches: 4. The CDR3 runs to 17 residues. CDR1 and CDR2 from the germline V gene are MDHEN and SYDVKM.

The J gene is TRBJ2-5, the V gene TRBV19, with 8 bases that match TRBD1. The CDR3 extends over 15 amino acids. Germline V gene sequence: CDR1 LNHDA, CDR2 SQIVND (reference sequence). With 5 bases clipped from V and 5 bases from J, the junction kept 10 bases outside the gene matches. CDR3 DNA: TGTGCCAGTAGTCCCCCCGGGACAGGCTTGGAGACCCAGTACTTC. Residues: CASSPPGTGLETQYF.

The CDR3 DNA follows: TGTGCCAGCAGCCAATCGGGGACAGGGGACTACGAGCAGTACTTC. This sequence encodes CASSQSGTGDYEQYF. The V call is TRBV16, the J call TRBJ2-7, with TRBD1 matching over 10 bases. Germline V gives CDR1 KGHSY, CDR2 FQNENV. Trimming at V came to 0 bases and at J to 3 bases, leaving 2 bases not matched to a gene. This CDR3 has 15 amino acids.

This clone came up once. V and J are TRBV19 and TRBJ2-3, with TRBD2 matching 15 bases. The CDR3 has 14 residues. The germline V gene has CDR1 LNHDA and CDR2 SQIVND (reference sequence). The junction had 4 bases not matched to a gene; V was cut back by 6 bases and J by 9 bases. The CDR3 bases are TGTGCCAGTAGATCGGGGACTAGCGGGGGGACGCAGTATTTT. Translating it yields CASRSGTSGGTQYF.

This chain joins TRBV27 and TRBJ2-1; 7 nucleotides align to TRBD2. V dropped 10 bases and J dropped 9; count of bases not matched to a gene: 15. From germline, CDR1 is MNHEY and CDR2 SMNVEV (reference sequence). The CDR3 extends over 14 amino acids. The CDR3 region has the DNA TGTGCCAATTCGAGGGTGCGGGAGTGGGTTGAGCAGTTCTTC. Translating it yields CANSRVREWVEQFF.

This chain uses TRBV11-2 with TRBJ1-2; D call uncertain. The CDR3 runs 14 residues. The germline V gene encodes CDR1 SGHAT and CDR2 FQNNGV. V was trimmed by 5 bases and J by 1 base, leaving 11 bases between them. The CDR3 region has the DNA TGTGCCAGCAGCACCCGACGGGTTAACTATGGCTACACCTTC. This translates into CASSTRRVNYGYTF.